Detailed here is one TCR beta chain. How the authors handled the data: Amplification with reference gene primers provided the estimates of nucleated cell counts. Data came from immunoSEQ multiplex PCR; TCRdb stores just in-frame clones and leaves some out. The DNA gave D and trimming, while V, J and clone size come from that table. The data hold 150,000 to 200,000 clones, with 75% to 90% observed a single time. The CDR3 has 19 residues. Trimming took 0 bases from V and 3 from J, leaving 19 bases between them. Germline CDR1 and CDR2: SGHDT and YYEEEE. Across 20 to 25 US areas, participants ranged in age from 18 to 89 years. Cohort 3 donors counted as recovered after two negative PCRs, clearance, or resolved symptoms. These data originate in a study of blood T cell repertoires in COVID-19. Study-level information: T cells, B-cell-depleted T cells, or PBMCs provided the cDNA or gDNA that served as material.

Sequenced input: PBMCs or T cells enriched from blood (not recorded which). This TCR was recovered from a woman between 18 and 29 years old who had recovered from COVID-19. V and J are TRBV5-6 and TRBJ1-6; TRBD1 is a possible D gene (5 bases). The CDR3 bases are TGTGCCAGCAGCTTGGTACCTTCGGCCGCGGGGGGCTATAATTCACCCCTCCACTTT. This encodes CASSLVPSAAGGYNSPLHF.